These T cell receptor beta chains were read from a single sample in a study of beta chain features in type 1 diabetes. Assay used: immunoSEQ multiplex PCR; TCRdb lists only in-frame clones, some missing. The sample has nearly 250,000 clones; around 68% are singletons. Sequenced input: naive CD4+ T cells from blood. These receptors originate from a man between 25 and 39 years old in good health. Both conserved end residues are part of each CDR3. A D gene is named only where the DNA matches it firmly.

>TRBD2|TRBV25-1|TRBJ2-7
CATGLAYEQYF
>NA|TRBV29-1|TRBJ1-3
CSVTRTYSGNTIYF
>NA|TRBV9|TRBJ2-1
CASSVVPGPTYNEQFF
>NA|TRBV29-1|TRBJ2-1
CSVEGVQDETSSYNEQFF
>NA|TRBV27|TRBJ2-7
CASSPRGDAYEQYF
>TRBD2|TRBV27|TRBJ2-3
CASSSGLAGTDTQYF
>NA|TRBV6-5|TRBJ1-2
CASSYSSGGYGYTF
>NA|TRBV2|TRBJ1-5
CASGLLQGGNQPQHF
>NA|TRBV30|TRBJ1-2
CAWSGGHLYGYTF
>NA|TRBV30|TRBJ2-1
CACQWGKGEQFF
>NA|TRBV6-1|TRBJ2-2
CASSDEGYGELFF
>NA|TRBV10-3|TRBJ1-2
CAISDTVENNYGYTF
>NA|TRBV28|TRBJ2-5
CASSPHTYKRPSTSLNLETQYF
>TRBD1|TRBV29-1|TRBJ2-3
CSVGIGTGRTDTQYF
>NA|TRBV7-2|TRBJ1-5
CASSKDSNQPQHF
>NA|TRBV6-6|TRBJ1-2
CASSYSQAPYGYTF
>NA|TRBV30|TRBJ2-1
CAWSVGRGEQFF
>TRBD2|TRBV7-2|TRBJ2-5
CASSWTSGQETQYF
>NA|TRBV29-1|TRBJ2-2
CSSLRTTGELFF
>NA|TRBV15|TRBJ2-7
CATSRSLRDREQYF
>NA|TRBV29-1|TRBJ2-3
CSVKGRGTDTQYF
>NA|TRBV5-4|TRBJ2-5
CASSLGRGSWETQYF